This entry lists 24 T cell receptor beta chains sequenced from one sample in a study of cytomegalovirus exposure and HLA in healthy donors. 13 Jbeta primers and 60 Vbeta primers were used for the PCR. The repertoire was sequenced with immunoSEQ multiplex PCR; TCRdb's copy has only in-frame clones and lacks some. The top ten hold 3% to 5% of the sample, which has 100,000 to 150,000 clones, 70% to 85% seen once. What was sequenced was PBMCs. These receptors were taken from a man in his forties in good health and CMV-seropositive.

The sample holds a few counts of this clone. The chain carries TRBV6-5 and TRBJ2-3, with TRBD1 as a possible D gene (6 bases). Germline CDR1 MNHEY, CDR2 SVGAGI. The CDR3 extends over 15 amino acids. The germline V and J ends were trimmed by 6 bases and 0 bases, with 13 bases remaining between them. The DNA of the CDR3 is TGTGCCAGCAGAAACAGGGTCTCTAGCACAGATACGCAGTATTTT. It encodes CASRNRVSSTDTQYF.

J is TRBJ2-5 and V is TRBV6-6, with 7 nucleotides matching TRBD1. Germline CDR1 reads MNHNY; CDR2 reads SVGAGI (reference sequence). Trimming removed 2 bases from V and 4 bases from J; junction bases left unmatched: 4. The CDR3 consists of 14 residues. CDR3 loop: CASSYRQGRETQYF. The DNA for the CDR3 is TGTGCCAGCAGTTACCGACAGGGAAGAGAGACCCAGTACTTC.

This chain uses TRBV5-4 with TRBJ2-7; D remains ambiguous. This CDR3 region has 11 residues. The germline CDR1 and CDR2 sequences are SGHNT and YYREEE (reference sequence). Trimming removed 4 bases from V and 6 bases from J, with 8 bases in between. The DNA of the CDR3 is TGTGCCAGCAGCATCGAGGTCGAGCAGTACTTC. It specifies CASSIEVEQYF. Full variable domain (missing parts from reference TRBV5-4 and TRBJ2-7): ETGVTQSPTHLIKTRGQQVTLRCSSQSGHNTVSWYQQALGQGPQFIFQYYREEENGRGNFPPRFSGLQFPNYSSELNVNALELDDSALYLCASSIEVEQYFGPGTRLTVT.

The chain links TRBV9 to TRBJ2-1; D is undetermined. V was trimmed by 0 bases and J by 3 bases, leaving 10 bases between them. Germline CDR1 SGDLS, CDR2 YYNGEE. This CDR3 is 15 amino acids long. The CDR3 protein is CASSVGARNYNEQFF. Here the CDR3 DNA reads TGTGCCAGCAGCGTAGGGGCCAGAAACTACAATGAGCAGTTCTTC.

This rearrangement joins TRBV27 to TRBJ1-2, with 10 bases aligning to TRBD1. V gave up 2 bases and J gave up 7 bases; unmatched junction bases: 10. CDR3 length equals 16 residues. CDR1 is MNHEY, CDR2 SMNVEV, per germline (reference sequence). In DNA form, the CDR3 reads TGTGCCAGCAGTTTAGCAACGGGACAGGGGATTGGTGGCTACACCTTC. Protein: CASSLATGQGIGGYTF.

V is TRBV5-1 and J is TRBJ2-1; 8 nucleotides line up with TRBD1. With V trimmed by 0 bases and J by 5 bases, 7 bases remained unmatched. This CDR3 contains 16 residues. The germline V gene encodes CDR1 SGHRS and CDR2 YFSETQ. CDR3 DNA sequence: TGCGCCAGCAGCTTGGCCCAGGGGGCCATCGACAATGAGCAGTTCTTC. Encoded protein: CASSLAQGAIDNEQFF. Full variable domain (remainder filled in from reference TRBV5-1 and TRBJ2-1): KAGVTQTPRYLIKTRGQQVTLSCSPISGHRSVSWYQQTPGQGLQFLFEYFSETQRNKGNFPGRFSGRQFSNSRSEMNVSTLELGDSALYLCASSLAQGAIDNEQFFGPGTRLTVL.

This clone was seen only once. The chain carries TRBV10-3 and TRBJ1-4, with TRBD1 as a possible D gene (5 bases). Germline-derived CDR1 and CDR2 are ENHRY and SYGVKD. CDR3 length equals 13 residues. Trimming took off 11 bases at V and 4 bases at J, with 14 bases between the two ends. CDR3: CAAREEYNEKLFF. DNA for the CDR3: TGTGCCGCCAGGGAAGAGTATAATGAAAAACTGTTTTTT.

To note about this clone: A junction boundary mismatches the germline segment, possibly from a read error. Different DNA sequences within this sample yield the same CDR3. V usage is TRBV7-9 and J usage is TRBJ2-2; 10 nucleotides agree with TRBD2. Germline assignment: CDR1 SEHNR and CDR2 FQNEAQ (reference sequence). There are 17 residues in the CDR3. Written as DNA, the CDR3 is TGTGCCAGCAGCCCCAAGGGGCAGCGGGAGGGTTCCGGGGAACTGTTTTTT. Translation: CASSPKGQREGSGELFF.

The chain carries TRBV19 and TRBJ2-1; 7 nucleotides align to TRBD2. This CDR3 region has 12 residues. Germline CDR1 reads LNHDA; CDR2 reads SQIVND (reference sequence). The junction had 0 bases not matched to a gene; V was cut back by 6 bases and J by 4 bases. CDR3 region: CASSGGYNEQFF. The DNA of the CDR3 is TGTGCCAGTAGCGGGGGGTACAATGAGCAGTTCTTC.

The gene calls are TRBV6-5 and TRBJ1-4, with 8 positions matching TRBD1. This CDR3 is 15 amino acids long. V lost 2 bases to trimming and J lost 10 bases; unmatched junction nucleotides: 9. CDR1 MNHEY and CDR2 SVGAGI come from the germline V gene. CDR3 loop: CASSYGAGGAGKLFF. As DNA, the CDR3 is TGTGCCAGCAGTTACGGTGCAGGGGGCGCAGGAAAACTGTTTTTT.

DNA for the CDR3: TGTGCCAGTAGAAGTGGGAGGGGAAGCGGCAATCAGCCCCAGCATTTT. Protein product: CASRSGRGSGNQPQHF. The rearrangement uses TRBV19 and TRBJ1-5; TRBD1 is a possible D gene (5 bases). The CDR3 extends over 16 amino acids. V lost 6 bases to trimming and J lost 2 bases, with 17 bases between them. Germline CDR1 is LNHDA and CDR2 is SQIVND (reference sequence).

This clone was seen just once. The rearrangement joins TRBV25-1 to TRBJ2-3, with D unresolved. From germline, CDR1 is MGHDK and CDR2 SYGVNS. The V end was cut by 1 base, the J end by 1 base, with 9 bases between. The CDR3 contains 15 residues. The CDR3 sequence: CASSESGEGTDTQYF. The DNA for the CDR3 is TGTGCCAGCAGTGAATCAGGTGAAGGCACAGATACGCAGTATTTT.

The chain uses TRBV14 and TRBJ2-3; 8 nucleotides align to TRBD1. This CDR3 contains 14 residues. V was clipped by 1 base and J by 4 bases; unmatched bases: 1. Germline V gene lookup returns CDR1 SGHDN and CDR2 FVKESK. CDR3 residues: CASSQVTGADTQYF. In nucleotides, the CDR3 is TGTGCCAGCAGCCAAGTGACAGGGGCAGATACGCAGTATTTT. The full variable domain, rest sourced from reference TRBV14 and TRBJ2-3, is EAGVTQFPSHSVIEKGQTVTLRCDPISGHDNLYWYRRVMGKEIKFLLHFVKESKQDESGMPNNRFLAERTGGTYSTLKVQPAELEDSGVYFCASSQVTGADTQYFGPGTRLTVL.

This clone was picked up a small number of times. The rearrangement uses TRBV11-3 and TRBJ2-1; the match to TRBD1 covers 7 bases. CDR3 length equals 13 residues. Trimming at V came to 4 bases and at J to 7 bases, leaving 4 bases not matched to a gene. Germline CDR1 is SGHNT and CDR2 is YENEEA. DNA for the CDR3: TGTGCCAGCAGCTCATCAGGGGGTAATGAGCAGTTCTTC. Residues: CASSSSGGNEQFF.

The CDR3 region is CASSLTRTGEHEQYF. CDR3 bases: TGTGCCAGCAGCTTAACCCGGACAGGGGAGCACGAGCAGTACTTC. The chain is built from TRBV7-6 and TRBJ2-7; TRBD1 aligns across 9 bases. Germline V gene lookup returns CDR1 SGHVS and CDR2 FNYEAQ. The CDR3 runs to 15 residues. V dropped 2 bases and J dropped 5; count of bases not matched to a gene: 7.

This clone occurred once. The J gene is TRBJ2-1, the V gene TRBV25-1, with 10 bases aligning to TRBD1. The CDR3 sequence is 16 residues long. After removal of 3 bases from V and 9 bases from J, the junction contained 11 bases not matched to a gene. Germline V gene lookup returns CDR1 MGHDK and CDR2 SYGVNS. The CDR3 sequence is CASSDSTGQGFGEQFF. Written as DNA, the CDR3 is TGTGCCAGCAGTGACTCAACGGGACAGGGGTTCGGTGAGCAGTTCTTC. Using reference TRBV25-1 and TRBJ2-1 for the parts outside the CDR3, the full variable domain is EADIYQTPRYLVIGTGKKITLECSQTMGHDKMYWYQQDPGMELHLIHYSYGVNSTEKGDLSSESTVSRIRTEHFPLTLESARPSHTSQYLCASSDSTGQGFGEQFFGPGTRLTVL.

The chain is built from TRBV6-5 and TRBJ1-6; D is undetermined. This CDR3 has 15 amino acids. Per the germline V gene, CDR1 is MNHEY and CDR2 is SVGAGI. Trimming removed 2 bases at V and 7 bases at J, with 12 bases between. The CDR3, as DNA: TGTGCCAGCAGTTACAACCGGGGTGGGAATTCACCCCTCCACTTT. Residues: CASSYNRGGNSPLHF.

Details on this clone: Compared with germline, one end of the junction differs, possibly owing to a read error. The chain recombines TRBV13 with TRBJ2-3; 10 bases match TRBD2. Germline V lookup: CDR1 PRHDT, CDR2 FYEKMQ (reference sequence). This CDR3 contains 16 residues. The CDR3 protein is CASSYGLAASTDTPYF. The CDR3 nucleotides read TGTGCCAGCAGCTATGGACTAGCGGCTAGCACAGATACGCCGTATTTT. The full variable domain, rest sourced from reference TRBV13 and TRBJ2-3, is AAGVIQSPRHLIKEKRETATLKCYPIPRHDTVYWYQQGPGQDPQFLISFYEKMQSDKGSIPDRFSAQQFSDYHSELNMSSLELGDSALYFCASSYGLAASTDTPYFGPGTRLTVL.

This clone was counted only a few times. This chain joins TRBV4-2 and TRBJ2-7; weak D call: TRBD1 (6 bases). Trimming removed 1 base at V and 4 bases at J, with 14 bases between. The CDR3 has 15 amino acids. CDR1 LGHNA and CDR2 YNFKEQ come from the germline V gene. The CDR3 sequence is CASSQVLGQSYEQYF. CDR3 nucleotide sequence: TGTGCCAGCAGCCAAGTACTCGGACAGTCTTACGAGCAGTACTTC.

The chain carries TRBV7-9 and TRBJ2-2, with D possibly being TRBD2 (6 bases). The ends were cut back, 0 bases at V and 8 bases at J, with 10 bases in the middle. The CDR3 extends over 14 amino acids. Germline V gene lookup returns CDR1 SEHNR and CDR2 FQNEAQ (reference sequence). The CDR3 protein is CASSLAGGLGELFF. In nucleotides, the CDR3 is TGTGCCAGCAGCTTAGCCGGGGGACTGGGGGAGCTGTTTTTT. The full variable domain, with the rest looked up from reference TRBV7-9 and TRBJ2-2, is DTGVSQNPRHKITKRGQNVTFRCDPISEHNRLYWYRQTLGQGPEFLTYFQNEAQLEKSRLLSDRFSAERPKGSFSTLEIQRTEQGDSAMYLCASSLAGGLGELFFGEGSRLTVL.

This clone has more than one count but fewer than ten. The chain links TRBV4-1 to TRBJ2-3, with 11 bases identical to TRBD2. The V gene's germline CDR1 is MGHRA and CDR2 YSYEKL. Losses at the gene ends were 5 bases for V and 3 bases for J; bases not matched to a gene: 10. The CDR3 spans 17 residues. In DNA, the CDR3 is TGCGCCAGCAGCGGCTCCCCGATAGCGGGGGGGACAGATACGCAGTATTTT. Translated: CASSGSPIAGGTDTQYF.

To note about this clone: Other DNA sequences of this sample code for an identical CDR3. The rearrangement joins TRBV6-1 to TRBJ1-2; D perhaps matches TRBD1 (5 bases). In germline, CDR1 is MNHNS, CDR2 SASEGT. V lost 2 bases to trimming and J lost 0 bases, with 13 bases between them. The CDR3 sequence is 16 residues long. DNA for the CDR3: TGTGCCAGCAGTGAATGGCAGGGCCGAGCTAACTATGGCTACACCTTC. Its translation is CASSEWQGRANYGYTF.

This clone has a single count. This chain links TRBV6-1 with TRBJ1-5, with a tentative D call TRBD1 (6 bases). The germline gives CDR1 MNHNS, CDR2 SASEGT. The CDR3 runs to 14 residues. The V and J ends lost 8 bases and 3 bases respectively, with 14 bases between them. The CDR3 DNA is TGTGCCAGCGCCCTCCAGGGGACCAATCAGCCCCAGCATTTT. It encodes CASALQGTNQPQHF.

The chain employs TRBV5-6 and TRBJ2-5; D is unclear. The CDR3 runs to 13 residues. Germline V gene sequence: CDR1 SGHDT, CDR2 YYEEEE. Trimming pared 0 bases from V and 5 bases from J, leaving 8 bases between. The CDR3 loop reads CASSLVTGETQYF. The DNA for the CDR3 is TGTGCCAGCAGCTTGGTGACCGGGGAGACCCAGTACTTC.